What follows is one T cell receptor (beta chain) and its context. Its antigen remains unidentified. A much larger clone is a single base away; this may be a read error. Researchers amplified the TCR beta CDR3 regions from RNA transcripts. The TCR CDR3 was amplified in a first-round RT-PCR using the HTBI primer set. TCRdb re-called the multiplex PCR reads through MiXCR, storing one row per CDR3 protein. The repertoire has hundreds of thousands of distinct CDR3 sequences, 35% to 55% of them found once; the top ten carry about 7.8%. This sample was taken from a study of T cells in Graves' hyperthyroidism and ophthalmopathy. The study, taken as a whole, reports: Researchers report that a 13 V-J model separated ophthalmopathy from stable hyperthyroidism. Most thyroid-expanded clonotypes above 0.001 were also found in blood.

The CDR3 covers 16 residues. Looked up from germline, CDR1 is SEHNR and CDR2 is FQNEAQ (reference sequence). Not enrolled were patients with uncontrolled infection, other autoimmune disease, pregnancy or lactation. Diagnoses rested on clinical symptoms, serum thyroxine and TRAb, thyroid ultrasound and orbital computed tomography. V and J are TRBV7-9 and TRBJ2-6; possibly TRBD1 or TRBD2 for D (6 bases each). What was sequenced was peripheral blood or thyroid tissue (not recorded which). The TCR sequence derives from a woman younger than 35 with Graves' hyperthyroidism. The CDR3 sequence: CASSFAGTSGANGLTF. CDR3 sequence (DNA): TGTGCCAGCAGCTTCGCCGGGACCTCGGGGGCCAACGGCCTGACTTTC.